This T cell receptor beta chain was sequenced for a study of T-cell reconstitution after alpha-beta-depleted transplantation in children (dated by TCRdb to 2016 to 2017). About the full investigation: T-cell immune reconstitution after TCRalphabeta/CD19-depleted allogeneic hematopoietic cell transplantation in children was quantitatively tracked in the study by means of TCR repertoire profiling. Paper-wide results and their limitations: In some patients, the high TCRbeta diversity seen at day 60 was put down to recipient T cells and intrathymic progenitors that had survived conditioning. Over subsequent months, a decline in hyperexpanded clone frequencies was noted, and after one year, T-cell counts and TCRbeta diversity were mostly ascribed to newly produced T cells. The apparently early recovery of alphabetaT-cell counts about two months after transplant reportedly depended on only several hundred rapidly expanded clones that came from non-depleted graft cells.

After removal of 7 bases from V and 3 bases from J, the junction retains 9 bases not matched to a gene. The germline V gene supplies CDR1 SNHLY and CDR2 FYNNEI. The CDR3 has 14 amino acids, counting the end cysteine and phenylalanine. The only DNA kept is the CDR3, 42 bases in frame from the first base. This clonotype was picked up a small number of times. Its antigen specificity is not known. Per-base qualities were not stored, and no clone one base away is much larger. The sample's treatment or condition, from its label and the paper: allogeneic hematopoietic cell transplantation with graft depleted of TCRalphabeta T cells and CD19 B cells. Transplant recipients were children who received TCRalphabeta/CD19-depleted allogeneic hematopoietic cell grafts. The library was prepared using PCR. For sequencing, an Illumina HiSeq 2500 was employed. TCR library preparation used molecular barcoding, with unique molecular identifiers applied to normalize quantification of the TCRbeta repertoire. The public reads were reanalyzed by TCRdb: fastp trimming at Q25, MiXCR alignment, in-frame beta chains only. A single entry per CDR3 protein holds the most common genes and DNA from its merged rows. Present in this sample are some 550,000 distinct CDR3 sequences, 20% to 25% of which were seen just once. The top ten constitute around an eighth of the sample.

This TCR was recovered from a boy in the first two years of life who had a stem cell transplant for acute myeloid leukemia, so the T cells may come from the graft donor. The V gene is TRBV2 and the J gene is TRBJ2-7; 7 central bases correspond to TRBD2. The sample was PBMCs, mostly from graft donor cells, taken 360 days after TCRalphabeta/CD19-depleted stem cell transplant. The CDR3 corresponds to CASMDLASGYEQYF. The nucleotides are TGTGCCAGCATGGATCTGGCTAGCGGCTACGAGCAGTACTTC. With the portions outside the CDR3 filled from the reference TRBV2 and TRBJ2-7 genes, the complete variable region becomes EPEVTQTPSHQVTQMGQEVILRCVPISNHLYFYWYRQILGQKVEFLVSFYNNEISEKSEIFDDQFSVERPDGSNFTLKIRSTKLEDSAMYFCASMDLASGYEQYFGPGTRLTVT.